What follows are 17 T cell receptor beta chains derived from one specimen sequenced in a study of T cells in localized non-small cell lung cancer. Generated by immunoSEQ multiplex PCR, the TCRdb table keeps only in-frame clones and is missing some. This table has some 30,000 clones, 78% appearing once. Here the sequenced sample was peripheral blood, taken before any cancer treatment. The receptors originated from an older male donor with stage II squamous cell lung carcinoma.

The CDR3 sequence is CASSPYLNRALKANVLTF. In nucleotides, the CDR3 is TGCGCCAGCAGCCCCTATTTGAACCGGGCCCTCAAAGCCAACGTCCTGACTTTC. The chain recombines TRBV4-1 with TRBJ2-6; D not certain. This CDR3 spans 18 amino acids. Germline values: CDR1 MGHRA, CDR2 YSYEKL. V was trimmed by 4 bases and J by 7 bases, leaving 23 bases between them.

The chain carries TRBV7-2 and TRBJ1-1; D not certain. The CDR3 runs to 14 residues. V lost 3 bases, J lost 6 bases, and 14 bases lay in between. Looked up from germline, CDR1 is SGHTA and CDR2 is FQGNSA. The CDR3 reads CASSFGGKGAEAFF. The CDR3 DNA follows: TGTGCCAGCAGCTTTGGCGGGAAAGGTGCTGAAGCTTTCTTT. Filled out from reference TRBV7-2 and TRBJ1-1, the complete variable domain reads GAGVSQSPSNKVTEKGKDVELRCDPISGHTALYWYRQSLGQGLEFLIYFQGNSAPDKSGLPSDRFSAERTGGSVSTLTIQRTQQEDSAVYLCASSFGGKGAEAFFGQGTRLTVV.

V and J are TRBV30 and TRBJ1-2; TRBD1 might be the D (5 bases). The length of the CDR3 is 12 residues. The germline gives CDR1 GTSNPN, CDR2 SVGIG (reference sequence). Trimming stripped 1 base from V and 8 bases from J, with 11 bases between. The CDR3 nucleotides read TGTGCCTGGAGTGCCCGGGACCTCGGCTACACCTTC. Its protein is CAWSARDLGYTF. Variable domain in full (rest from reference TRBV30 and TRBJ1-2): SQTIHQWPATLVQPVGSPLSLECTVEGTSNPNLYWYRQAAGRGLQLLFYSVGIGQISSEVPQNLSASRPQDRQFILSSKKLLLSDSGFYLCAWSARDLGYTFGSGTRLTVV.

This clone appeared once. V and J are TRBV30 and TRBJ2-7; the D call may be TRBD1 or TRBD2 (5 bases each). Germline V CDR1 and CDR2: GTSNPN, SVGIG (reference sequence). This CDR3 comprises 15 residues. V lost 2 bases and J lost 4, with 18 bases in between. The CDR3 sequence is CAWSKKRPRGYEQYF. CDR3 nucleotide sequence: TGTGCCTGGAGTAAGAAGCGGCCTAGGGGTTACGAGCAGTACTTC.

The genes are TRBV19 and TRBJ2-1; D possibly corresponds to TRBD1 (6 bases). The CDR3 totals 11 residues. Germline lookup yields CDR1 LNHDA and CDR2 SQIVND (reference sequence). This CDR3 is CATGIVDEQFF. The CDR3 region has the DNA TGTGCTACAGGGATCGTGGATGAGCAGTTCTTC.

V is TRBV19 and J is TRBJ1-4; unclear D gene. The V end was cut by 7 bases, the J end by 8 bases, with 8 bases between. Germline V gene sequence: CDR1 LNHDA, CDR2 SQIVND (reference sequence). The CDR3 consists of 11 residues. CDR3 sequence (DNA): TGTGCCAGTAAGGAGCGGGAAAAACTGTTTTTT. Protein sequence: CASKEREKLFF.

V is TRBV6-5 and J is TRBJ1-2; 7 positions match TRBD1. The junction had 6 bases not matched to a gene; V was cut back by 5 bases and J by 6 bases. Germline CDR1 MNHEY, CDR2 SVGAGI. This CDR3 is built from 13 residues. CDR3 DNA: TGTGCCAGCAGTAACAGGGGCCTTGATGGCTACACCTTC. Translating gives CASSNRGLDGYTF.

In its sample, this clone was seen once. The CDR3: CASSQVLQYEQYF. The CDR3, as DNA: TGCGCCAGCAGCCAAGTGCTACAATACGAGCAGTACTTC. This sequence joins TRBV4-1 and TRBJ2-7; D is unclear. The V end lost 1 base, the J end lost 4 bases, and 8 bases lay between the germline ends. Germline V gives CDR1 MGHRA, CDR2 YSYEKL. The CDR3 has 13 residues.

A note on this clone: At one boundary the junction diverges from the germline segment, which might be a read error. The chain couples TRBV7-3 to TRBJ2-5; D may be TRBD1 (6 bases). This CDR3 is built from 10 residues. The germline gives CDR1 SGHTA, CDR2 FQGTGA. The DNA for the CDR3 is TGCCCCAGGGGCACAAAGACCCAGTACTTC. Translation: CPRGTKTQYF. The whole variable domain, filled in from reference TRBV7-3 and TRBJ2-5, reads GAGVSQTPSNKVTEKGKYVELRCDPISGHTALYWYRQSLGQGPEFLIYFQGTGAADDSGLPNDRFFAVRPEGSVSTLKIQRTERGDSAVYLCPRGTKTQYFGPGTRLLVL.

This rearrangement joins TRBV7-2 to TRBJ2-1, with D perhaps matching TRBD1 (5 bases). V was clipped by 1 base and J by 1 base, with 5 bases between them. CDR3 length: 14 amino acids. Germline CDR1 and CDR2: SGHTA and FQGNSA. Written as DNA, the CDR3 is TGTGCCAGCAGCTTAGACAGGTCCTACAATGAGCAGTTCTTC. It is translated as CASSLDRSYNEQFF. Full variable domain (missing parts from reference TRBV7-2 and TRBJ2-1): GAGVSQSPSNKVTEKGKDVELRCDPISGHTALYWYRQSLGQGLEFLIYFQGNSAPDKSGLPSDRFSAERTGGSVSTLTIQRTQQEDSAVYLCASSLDRSYNEQFFGPGTRLTVL.

This clone was recorded a few times. V gene TRBV7-6 combines with J gene TRBJ2-7, with D perhaps assigned TRBD1 or TRBD2 (5 bases each). The CDR3 spans 14 residues. Germline V gene lookup returns CDR1 SGHVS and CDR2 FNYEAQ. The V end was cut by 1 base, the J end by 6 bases, with 13 bases between. The CDR3 loop is CASSLGLRGGEQYF. The DNA for the CDR3 is TGTGCCAGCAGCTTAGGGTTACGTGGGGGCGAGCAGTACTTC.

The gene calls are TRBV6-6 and TRBJ2-3; 9 bases agree with TRBD2. Germline V gene lookup returns CDR1 MNHNY and CDR2 SVGAGI (reference sequence). V lost 6 bases to trimming and J lost 8 bases; unmatched junction nucleotides: 12. The CDR3 is 15 residues long. CDR3 protein: CASRPLAGGPGTQYF. The CDR3 bases are TGTGCCAGCAGACCTCTGGCGGGGGGGCCCGGTACGCAGTATTTT.

This chain uses TRBV2 with TRBJ2-7, with a weak D call TRBD1 (7 bases). The CDR3 is made up of 13 amino acids. Germline V gene sequence: CDR1 SNHLY, CDR2 FYNNEI. V gave up 7 bases and J gave up 5 bases, with 15 bases separating them. The chain's CDR3 is CASMGQGGNEQYF. DNA of the CDR3: TGTGCCAGCATGGGCCAGGGGGGTAACGAGCAGTACTTC.

This clone was seen just once. V usage is TRBV18 and J usage is TRBJ1-4; D remains ambiguous. The V end lost 1 base, the J end lost 5 bases, and 23 bases lay between the germline ends. CDR1 is KGHSH, CDR2 LQKENI, per germline. The CDR3 covers 19 residues. The CDR3 sequence is CASSPLGVVNSVGNEKLFF. CDR3 sequence (DNA): TGTGCCAGCTCACCACTTGGGGTCGTTAATTCGGTGGGGAATGAAAAACTGTTTTTT.

V is TRBV7-6 and J is TRBJ2-2; TRBD2 aligns across 12 bases. The CDR3 length is 16 residues. Trimming at V came to 5 bases and at J to 3 bases, leaving 4 bases not matched to a gene. CDR1 and CDR2 (germline): SGHVS, FNYEAQ. CDR3 DNA: TGTGCCAGCAGCACCCGACTAGCGGGGGACACCGGGGAGCTGTTTTTT. This translates into CASSTRLAGDTGELFF.

This chain links TRBV6-5 with TRBJ1-2, with D unclear. V lost 2 bases to trimming and J lost 4 bases, with 11 bases between them. Germline values: CDR1 MNHEY, CDR2 SVGAGI. This CDR3 has 14 residues. The CDR3 region is CASSYGTDSYGYTF. The CDR3 DNA reads TGTGCCAGCAGTTACGGAACAGACTCCTATGGCTACACCTTC.

CDR3 amino acids: CASSRDYSYEQYF. CDR3 nucleotides: TGTGCCAGCAGTCGGGACTACTCCTACGAGCAGTACTTC. This chain connects TRBV6-1 to TRBJ2-7; 7 bases line up with TRBD2. Germline CDR1 is MNHNS and CDR2 is SASEGT. The junction had 1 base not matched to a gene; V was cut back by 5 bases and J by 0 bases. The CDR3 runs 13 residues.